This entry describes one T cell receptor beta chain. Participants, about 18 to 100 years old, spanned about 26 US areas. It was within 2 weeks before study entry that exposed participants met a COVID-19 case. The record originates from a study of blood T cell repertoires in COVID-19. Study information: T cells, B-cell-depleted T cells, or PBMCs supplied cDNA or gDNA.

Sequencing used immunoSEQ multiplex PCR; TCRdb keeps in-frame clones, though not all of them. Here the sample spans almost 350,000 clones, roughly 90% being singletons. The V end lost 6 bases, the J end lost 7 bases, and 21 bases lay between the germline ends. CDR1 is MNHEY and CDR2 is SVGAGI in the germline V gene. The CDR3 is 15 amino acids. This receptor was taken from a woman in her twenties or thirties who had been exposed to COVID-19. V gene TRBV6-5 combines with J gene TRBJ1-1, with TRBD1 as a possible D gene (5 bases). Sequenced sample: PBMCs or T cells enriched from blood (not recorded which). The CDR3 DNA sequence: TGTGCCAGCAGCCTTGGCCCATTTACAGGTGGTGAAGCTTTCTTT. Protein sequence: CASSLGPFTGGEAFF.